This is a list of T cell receptor beta chains from one sample in a study of spatial heterogeneity in lung cancer. One entry per CDR3 protein, called by TCRdb with MiXCR from the 5' RACE reads. The table includes more than 15,000 distinct CDR3 sequences, less than 12% detected once. This material consisted of PBMCs, taken at follow-up. These receptors were obtained from a female donor with early-stage non-small cell lung cancer. Each CDR3 is given without its conserved first and last residue.

v_gene: TRBV12-5
CDR3aa: ASGLVGQLEAF

v_gene: TRBV7-6
CDR3aa: ASSLSGNQPQH

v_gene: TRBV13
CDR3aa: ASSPDGGRSYNEQF

v_gene: TRBV4-3
CDR3aa: ASSSQGAAGELF

v_gene: TRBV7-6
CDR3aa: ASSSPTSGGKSEQF

v_gene: TRBV11-2
CDR3aa: ASSAGTSSQETQY

v_gene: TRBV12-3/TRBV12-4
CDR3aa: ASSLKGQAYEKLF

v_gene: TRBV25-1
CDR3aa: ASSRGVATYEQY

v_gene: TRBV10-2
CDR3aa: ASREAGPSTDTQY

v_gene: TRBV12-5
CDR3aa: ASGLVVARRINEQF

v_gene: TRBV6-2/TRBV6-3
CDR3aa: ASSPDSYNEQF

v_gene: TRBV29-1
CDR3aa: SAEGQGNTEAF

v_gene: TRBV10-3
CDR3aa: AISDGDGYT

v_gene: TRBV27
CDR3aa: ASSLGLGGGLYNSPLH

v_gene: TRBV18
CDR3aa: ASSPTGEDTQY

v_gene: TRBV11-2
CDR3aa: ASSTTYRSTNYGYT

v_gene: TRBV27
CDR3aa: ASSLIGEKLF

v_gene: TRBV7-9
CDR3aa: ASSSWTSGSGNEQF

v_gene: TRBV2
CDR3aa: ASTQDYLSDNEQY

v_gene: TRBV19
CDR3aa: ASSIRGAYNSPLH

v_gene: TRBV10-3
CDR3aa: AISAGTAEETQY

v_gene: TRBV12-3/TRBV12-4
CDR3aa: ASSLTGGPYEQY

v_gene: TRBV20-1
CDR3aa: SAPPGQNIQY

v_gene: TRBV7-9
CDR3aa: ASTPQSGTTETQY

v_gene: TRBV12-3/TRBV12-4
CDR3aa: ASSLWGTGNTGELF

v_gene: TRBV6-6
CDR3aa: ASSPWPSLGYT

v_gene: TRBV28
CDR3aa: ASSLSRTPGGEKLF

v_gene: TRBV5-1
CDR3aa: ASSPTGAPQETQY

v_gene: TRBV29-1
CDR3aa: SVELSRQETQY

v_gene: TRBV5-5
CDR3aa: ASSLWSTPNEKLF

v_gene: TRBV6-1
CDR3aa: ASRRTEVDYGYT

v_gene: TRBV5-4
CDR3aa: ASSLVPNPGTGNSPLH

v_gene: TRBV5-1
CDR3aa: ASTWRFDSGANVLT

v_gene: TRBV7-2
CDR3aa: ASGGGYTGELF

v_gene: TRBV29-1
CDR3aa: SVGLASTDTQY

v_gene: TRBV12-3/TRBV12-4
CDR3aa: ASSSGQGYNVLT

v_gene: TRBV12-3/TRBV12-4
CDR3aa: ASRLGEGRSEQY

v_gene: TRBV5-4
CDR3aa: ASSSRLSSADTQY

v_gene: TRBV7-9
CDR3aa: ASSLGGGSQETQY

v_gene: TRBV7-2
CDR3aa: ASSLVPGQLNEKLF

v_gene: TRBV19
CDR3aa: ASSPEVAGGSYEQY

v_gene: TRBV7-2
CDR3aa: ASSLQRYNEQF

v_gene: TRBV12-3/TRBV12-4
CDR3aa: ASSPSRAGQPQH

v_gene: TRBV7-9
CDR3aa: ASSLGTSDSYEQY

v_gene: TRBV6-5
CDR3aa: ASSPGQAHTEAF